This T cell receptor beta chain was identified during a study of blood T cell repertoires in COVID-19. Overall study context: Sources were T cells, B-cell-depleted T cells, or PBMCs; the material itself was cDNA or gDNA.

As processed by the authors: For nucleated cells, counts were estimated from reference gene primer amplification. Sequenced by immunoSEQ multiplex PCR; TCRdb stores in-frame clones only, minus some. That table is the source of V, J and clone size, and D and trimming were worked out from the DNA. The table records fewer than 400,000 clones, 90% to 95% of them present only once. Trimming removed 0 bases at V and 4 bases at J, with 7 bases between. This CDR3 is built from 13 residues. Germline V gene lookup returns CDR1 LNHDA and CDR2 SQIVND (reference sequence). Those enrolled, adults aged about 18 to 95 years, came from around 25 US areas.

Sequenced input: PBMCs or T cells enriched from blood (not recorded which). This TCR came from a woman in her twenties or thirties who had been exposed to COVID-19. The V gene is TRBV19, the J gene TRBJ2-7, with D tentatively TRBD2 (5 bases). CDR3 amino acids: CASSIDRGYEQYF. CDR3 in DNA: TGTGCCAGTAGTATAGATCGGGGTTACGAGCAGTACTTC. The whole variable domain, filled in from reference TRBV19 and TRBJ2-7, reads DGGITQSPKYLFRKEGQNVTLSCEQNLNHDAMYWYRQDPGQGLRLIYYSQIVNDFQKGDIAEGYSVSREKKESFPLTVTSAQKNPTAFYLCASSIDRGYEQYFGPGTRLTVT.